This TCR beta chain was identified during a study of Ad26.COV2.S vaccination and SARS-CoV-2 variants. Study context: Among those in the COV1001 Ad26.COV2.S trial arm was the donor. Intramuscularly, Ad26.COV2.S was given either once or twice, 56 days apart. Broader study findings: Similar non-spike TCR breadth was observed in recipients of vaccine and of placebo. Vaccine recipients surpassed placebo recipients in spike-specific TCR breadth.

Treatment given: some 19 received Ad26.COV2.S at low or high dose, single or two shots; 5 received placebo; per-sample allocation not given. Samples came from day 63 after the first vaccine or placebo injection. V was clipped by 5 bases and J by 5 bases; unmatched bases: 12. The CDR3 length is 16 residues. CDR1 and CDR2 (germline): SEHNR, FQNEAQ (reference sequence). Concerning this clone: Its antigen is not identified.

Some clones are missing from TCRdb's copy, which holds only in-frame ones; the method was immunoSEQ multiplex PCR. The sample records over 400,000 clones, about 88% being singletons. This clonotype originated in a person aged 18-60 years who received the Ad26.COV2.S COVID-19 vaccine or a placebo. Specimen: peripheral blood, collected in a trial of Ad26.COV2.S vaccine versus placebo. This chain links TRBV7-9 with TRBJ1-1, with 9 bases lining up with TRBD1. The CDR3 is CASSRYDRGGATEAFF. CDR3 nucleotides: TGTGCCAGCAGCCGTTATGACAGGGGGGGAGCGACTGAAGCTTTCTTT.